The subject of this entry is one T cell receptor beta chain. What it recognizes is unknown. The CDR3 is made up of 15 amino acids. Trimming cost V 2 bases and J 5 bases; bases outside gene matches: 6. The germline CDR1 and CDR2 sequences are MDHEN and SYDVKM. Primers included in the PCR were 60 Vbeta and 13 Jbeta primers. The protocol was immunoSEQ multiplex PCR, while the TCRdb copy is restricted to in-frame clones and leaves out a portion. The data show 120,000 or so clones, around three quarters seen once. These data are taken from a study of cytomegalovirus exposure and HLA in healthy donors. Study-wide findings and caveats: Associated with HLA alleles at 0.05 false discovery rate in a later analysis were over 15,000 TCR beta sequences. CMV serostatus stood as the only immune exposure information on hand.

This sequence originates from a man aged 40-49 years in good health and CMV-seronegative. The genes are TRBV28 and TRBJ1-5, with 7 nucleotides matching TRBD1. Sequenced input: PBMCs. The CDR3 DNA sequence: TGTGCCAGCAGTTTAACCGTACAGGGGTATCAGCCCCAGCATTTT. It translates to CASSLTVQGYQPQHF.